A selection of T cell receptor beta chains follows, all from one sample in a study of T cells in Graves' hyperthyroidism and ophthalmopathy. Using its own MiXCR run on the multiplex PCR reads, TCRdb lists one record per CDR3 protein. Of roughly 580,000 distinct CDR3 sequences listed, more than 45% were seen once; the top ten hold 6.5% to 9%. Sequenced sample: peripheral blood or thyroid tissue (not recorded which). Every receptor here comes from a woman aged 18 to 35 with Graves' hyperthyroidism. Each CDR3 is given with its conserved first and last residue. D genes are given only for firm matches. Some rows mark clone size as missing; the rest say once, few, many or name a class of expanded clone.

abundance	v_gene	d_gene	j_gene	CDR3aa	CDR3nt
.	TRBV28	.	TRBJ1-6	CASTDRNSPLHF	TGTGCCAGCACAGACCGTAACTCACCCCTCCACTTT
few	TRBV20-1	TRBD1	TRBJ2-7	CSARGQGTYEQYF	TGCAGTGCTCGAGGACAGGGTACCTACGAGCAGTACTTC
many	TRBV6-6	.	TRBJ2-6	CASSMRTVGANVLTF	TGTGCCAGCAGTATGCGGACAGTCGGGGCCAACGTCCTGACTTTC
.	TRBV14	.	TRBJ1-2	CASSPGVLYGYTF	TGTGCCAGCTCACCAGGGGTCCTCTATGGCTACACCTTC
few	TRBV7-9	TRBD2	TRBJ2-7	CASSGGTSGDFYEQYF	TGTGCCAGCAGCGGGGGGACTAGCGGGGACTTCTACGAGCAGTACTTC
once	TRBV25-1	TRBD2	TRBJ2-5	CASRLAGALGWETQYF	TGTGCCAGCAGATTAGCGGGAGCTCTGGGGTGGGAGACCCAGTACTTC
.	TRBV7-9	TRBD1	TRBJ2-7	CASSERDRASEQYF	TGTGCCAGCAGCGAACGGGACAGGGCATCCGAGCAGTACTTC
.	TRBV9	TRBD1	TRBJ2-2	CASSVDRGSTGELFF	TGTGCCAGCAGCGTGGACAGGGGAAGTACCGGGGAGCTGTTTTTT
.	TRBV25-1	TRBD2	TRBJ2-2	CASSTRGIGGSGLAAGELFF	TGTGCCAGCAGCACTAGGGGAATCGGCGGGAGTGGACTAGCAGCCGGGGAGCTGTTTTTT
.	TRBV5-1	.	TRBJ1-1	CASSLSTPLGNTEAFF	TGCGCCAGCAGCCTATCAACCCCTCTCGGGAACACTGAAGCTTTCTTT
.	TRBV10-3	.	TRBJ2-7	CAISVLEQSVGSEQYF	TGTGCCATCAGTGTTTTGGAACAATCGGTAGGGAGCGAGCAGTACTTC
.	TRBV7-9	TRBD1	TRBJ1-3	CASSLASTGRMGF	TGTGCCAGCAGCTTAGCGTCGACAGGGAGAATGGGTTTT
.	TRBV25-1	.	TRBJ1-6	CASRDGPGSPLHF	TGTGCCAGCAGAGACGGGCCGGGTTCACCCCTCCACTTT
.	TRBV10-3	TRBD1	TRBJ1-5	CAISEPGGDQPQHF	TGTGCCATCAGTGAGCCAGGGGGGGATCAGCCCCAGCATTTT
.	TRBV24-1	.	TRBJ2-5	CASSYGEAETQYF	TGTGCCAGCAGTTACGGGGAGGCAGAGACCCAGTACTTC
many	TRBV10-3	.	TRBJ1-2	CAISDSQGYGHTF	TGTGCCATCAGTGACTCGCAAGGTTACGGCCACACCTTC
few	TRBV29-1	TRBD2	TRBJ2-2	CSVEVRLAGVAGGELFF	TGCAGCGTTGAAGTGCGTCTAGCGGGAGTCGCGGGCGGGGAGCTGTTTTTT
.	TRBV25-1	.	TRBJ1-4	CASSEPSVETNEKLFF	TGTGCCAGCAGTGAACCCAGTGTGGAAACTAATGAAAAACTGTTTTTT
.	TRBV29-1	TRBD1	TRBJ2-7	CSVGTAETYEQYF	TGCAGCGTCGGGACAGCCGAAACCTACGAGCAGTACTTC
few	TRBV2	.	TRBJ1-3	CASRAAGTGNTIYF	TGTGCCAGCAGGGCGGCGGGAACTGGAAACACCATATATTTT
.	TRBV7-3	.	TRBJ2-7	CAWSRNSGYEQYF	TGTGCCTGGAGTCGGAATAGCGGCTACGAGCAGTACTTC
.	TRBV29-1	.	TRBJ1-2	CSVVVDTYNYGYTF	TGCAGCGTTGTCGTAGACACTTACAACTATGGCTACACCTTC
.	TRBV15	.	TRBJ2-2	CATSRDRVAGEQFF	TGTGCCACCAGCAGAGATCGGGTGGCGGGCGAGCAGTTTTTT
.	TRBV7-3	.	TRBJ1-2	CASSLGLAGVGQGYTF	TGTGCCAGCAGCTTGGGACTAGCGGGAGTAGGTCAAGGCTACACCTTC
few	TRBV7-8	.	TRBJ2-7	CASINGDGSYEQYF	TGTGCCAGCATCAACGGGGACGGCTCCTACGAGCAGTACTTC
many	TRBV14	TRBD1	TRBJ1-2	CASSQAWTGWHGYTF	TGTGCCAGCAGCCAAGCATGGACAGGGTGGCATGGCTACACCTTC
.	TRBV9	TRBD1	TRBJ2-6	CASSRRQGNPGANVLTF	TGTGCCAGCAGCCGTCGACAGGGCAATCCTGGGGCCAACGTCCTGACTTTC
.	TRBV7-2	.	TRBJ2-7	CASSQCNSYEQYF	TGTGCCAGCAGCCAATGTAACTCCTACGAGCAGTACTTC
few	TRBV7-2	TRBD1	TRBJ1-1	CASSTRDRLNTEAFF	TGTGCCAGCAGCACTCGGGACAGGCTAAACACTGAAGCTTTCTTT
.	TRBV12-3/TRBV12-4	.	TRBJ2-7	CASSQGPLASEQYF	TGTGCCAGCAGTCAAGGGCCCTTAGCCTCCGAGCAGTACTTC
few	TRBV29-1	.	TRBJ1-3	CSVEAGTNTIYF	TGCAGCGTTGAAGCCGGGACGAACACCATATATTTT
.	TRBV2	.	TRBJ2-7	CATSGVISSYEQYF	TGTGCCACCAGTGGTGTCATTAGCTCCTACGAGCAGTACTTC
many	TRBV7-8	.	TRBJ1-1	CASSRQTEAFF	TGTGCCAGCAGCAGACAAACTGAAGCTTTCTTT
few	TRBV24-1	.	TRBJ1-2	CATSDFPRTDGYTF	TGTGCCACCAGTGATTTTCCCAGGACGGACGGCTACACCTTC
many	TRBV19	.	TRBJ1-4	CASSPNEKLFF	TGTGCCAGCAGCCCTAATGAAAAACTGTTTTTT
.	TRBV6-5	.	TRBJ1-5	CASSYTRGYQPQHF	TGTGCCAGCAGTTACACAAGGGGGTATCAGCCCCAGCATTTT
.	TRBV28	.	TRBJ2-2	CASRADTNTGELFF	TGTGCCAGCAGAGCGGATACGAACACCGGGGAGCTGTTTTTT
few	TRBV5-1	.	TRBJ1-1	CASSFGLGNEAFF	TGCGCCAGCAGCTTTGGTTTGGGGAATGAAGCTTTCTTT
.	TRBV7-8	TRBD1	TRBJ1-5	CASSLVRTGGSQPQHF	TGTGCCAGCAGCTTAGTCCGGACAGGGGGGAGTCAGCCCCAGCATTTT
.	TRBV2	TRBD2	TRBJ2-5	CASRPGLAGGPETQYF	TGTGCCAGCAGGCCGGGACTAGCGGGAGGGCCAGAGACCCAGTACTTC
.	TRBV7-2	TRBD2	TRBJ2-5	CASSPGRLGTQYF	TGTGCCAGCAGTCCCGGGAGGTTGGGGACCCAGTACTTC